The TCR beta chain described here comes from a study of shared clonotypes between healthy human individuals. The study separated CD4+ cells into CD45RA+ naive and CD45RA-negative memory subsets. Study findings and constraints: Represented diversity (both genetic and exposure-history) was limited by the small number of donors.

Germline assignment: CDR1 SGHKS and CDR2 YYEKEE (reference sequence). This CDR3 region has 14 residues. J lost 5 bases, V lost 0 bases, and 3 bases had no gene match. A remark on this clone: Antigen unknown.

Generated by immunoSEQ multiplex PCR, the TCRdb table keeps only in-frame clones and is missing some. The sample contains some 1,100,000 clones, 70% to 80% of which appear only once. The sample consisted of memory CD4+ T cells from PBMCs. Indicated subset: CD45RA-negative fraction. This sequence joins TRBV5-5 and TRBJ2-7; the match to TRBD2 covers 9 bases. The TCR originated in a young man in good health. Some clones in this sample may be carry-over from other donors' samples. The CDR3 DNA follows: TGTGCCAGCAGCTTGGTAGCGGGAGTAGACGAGCAGTACTTC. This gives the protein CASSLVAGVDEQYF.